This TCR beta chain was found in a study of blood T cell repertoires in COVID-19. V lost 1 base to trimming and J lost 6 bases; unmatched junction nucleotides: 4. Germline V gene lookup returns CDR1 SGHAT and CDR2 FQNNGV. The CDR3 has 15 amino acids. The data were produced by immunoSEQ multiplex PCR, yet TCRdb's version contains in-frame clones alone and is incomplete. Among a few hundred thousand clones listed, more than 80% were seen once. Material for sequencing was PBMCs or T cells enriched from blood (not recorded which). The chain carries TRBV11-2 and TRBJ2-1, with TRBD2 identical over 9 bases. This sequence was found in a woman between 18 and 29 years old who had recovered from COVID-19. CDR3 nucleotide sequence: TGTGCCAGCAGCTTAGGACTAGCGGTTTTCAATGAGCAGTTCTTC. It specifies CASSLGLAVFNEQFF.